This paragraph covers one T cell receptor (beta chain) sequence. These data originate in a study of regulatory T cells in long-lasting Graves disease. The authors built TCR beta libraries using iRepertoire HTBI primers and Arm-PCR of CDR3 regions. Original data processing: The samples included 62 TRBV and 14 TRBJ segments. TCRdb re-analysed the multiplex PCR reads in MiXCR, keeping a single row per CDR3 protein. Here the V and J calls rest on TCRdb's processing, not on the authors' analysis. The sample contains hundreds of thousands of distinct CDR3 sequences, roughly 14% of which appear only once. The CDR3 is 12 residues long. CDR1 and CDR2 from the germline V gene are DFQATT and SNEGSKA (reference sequence). V shed 5 bases and J 10 bases; nucleotides not matched to a gene: 10. Indicated time point: newly diagnosed GD, antithyroid drugs for less than 3 months. PBMCs provided the RNA from which the TCR library was made.

These data also formed part of another study, on T cells in Graves' hyperthyroidism and ophthalmopathy. That study reports: Peripheral blood also featured most of the thyroid clonotypes expanded above 0.001.

The TCR sequence derives from a man in his thirties or forties with Graves disease. V is TRBV20-1 and J is TRBJ1-2; the match to TRBD1 covers 7 bases. Sequences were derived from peripheral blood mononuclear cells (PBMCs), sampled at new diagnosis, from a patient treated with antithyroid drugs. CDR3 sequence reads: CSAGGTAGVYTF. As DNA, the CDR3 is TGCAGTGCTGGTGGGACAGCTGGCGTCTACACCTTC.